A single sample gave rise to the 28 T cell receptor beta chains below, sequenced in a study of T cell responses to AZD1222 COVID-19 vaccine. Clones were sequenced by immunoSEQ multiplex PCR, and TCRdb holds only the in-frame ones, with some missing. Counted here are 90,000 to 110,000 clones, about nine tenths occurring once; the ten biggest clones make up around 7%. The starting material was peripheral blood, obtained on day 0 of AZD1222 vaccination. These receptors were taken from an adult in good health.

The V gene is TRBV7-2, the J gene TRBJ1-6; tentative D call: TRBD1 (6 bases). V shed 2 bases and J shed 6 bases, with 11 bases lying between them. Germline values: CDR1 SGHTA, CDR2 FQGNSA. This CDR3 has 15 residues. The CDR3 here is CASSLSGAGNSPLHF. CDR3 nucleotide sequence: TGTGCCAGCAGCTTATCGGGGGCTGGTAATTCACCCCTCCACTTT. The full variable domain, with the rest looked up from reference TRBV7-2 and TRBJ1-6, is GAGVSQSPSNKVTEKGKDVELRCDPISGHTALYWYRQSLGQGLEFLIYFQGNSAPDKSGLPSDRFSAERTGGSVSTLTIQRTQQEDSAVYLCASSLSGAGNSPLHFGNGTRLTVT.

The rearrangement joins TRBV6-5 to TRBJ2-2; the D gene is possibly TRBD2 (7 bases). Trimming removed 5 bases from V and 4 bases from J, with 14 bases in between. The CDR3 spans 15 residues. Germline V gives CDR1 MNHEY, CDR2 SVGAGI. The CDR3 spells CASSLQGGATGELFF. The CDR3 coding sequence is TGTGCCAGCAGTCTACAAGGGGGGGCCACCGGGGAGCTGTTTTTT.

This chain joins TRBV3-1 (or the pseudogene TRBV3-2) and TRBJ2-7, with 12 positions matching TRBD2. After removal of 1 base from V and 0 bases from J, the junction contained 7 bases not matched to a gene. The CDR3 contains 18 residues. Germline-derived CDR1 and CDR2 are LGHDT and YNNKEL (reference sequence). The CDR3 protein is CASSQVILAGGFSYEQYF. In nucleotides, the CDR3 is TGTGCCAGCAGCCAAGTTATACTAGCGGGGGGCTTCTCCTACGAGCAGTACTTC.

The genes are TRBV11-2 and TRBJ1-4; TRBD1 matches 8 bases. The junction had 7 bases not matched to a gene; V was cut back by 2 bases and J by 8 bases. Germline V CDR1 and CDR2: SGHAT, FQNNGV. The CDR3 covers 15 residues. The CDR3 DNA is TGTGCCAGCAGCTTACAGGGGGCGGTTGGGGAAAAACTGTTTTTT. Translation gives CASSLQGAVGEKLFF.

This chain uses TRBV7-8 with TRBJ2-1, with 10 bases aligning to TRBD2. This CDR3 is 15 amino acids long. Germline CDR1 SGHVS, CDR2 FQNEAQ. V dropped 5 bases and J dropped 6; count of bases not matched to a gene: 7. The CDR3 region is CASSDGLAVFNEQFF. DNA of the CDR3: TGTGCCAGCAGCGACGGACTAGCGGTTTTCAATGAGCAGTTCTTC.

The chain carries TRBV10-3 and TRBJ1-2, with D perhaps matching TRBD1 (5 bases). CDR1 and CDR2 (germline): ENHRY, SYGVKD. The CDR3 extends over 13 amino acids. V lost 7 bases to trimming and J lost 8 bases, with 17 bases between them. In nucleotides, the CDR3 is TGTGCCATCACTTCCCAGGGAGGAGACGGCTACACCTTC. Protein sequence: CAITSQGGDGYTF.

As for this clone: A read error may account for a junction end that differs from germline. The gene calls are TRBV12-3 or TRBV12-4 and TRBJ2-5, with D perhaps matching TRBD2 (6 bases). The CDR3 length is 12 residues. This chain's CDR3 is CASSLASETQYF. The CDR3 region has the DNA TGTGCCAGCAGTCTAGCGTCGGAGACCCAGTACTTC.

The chain uses TRBV19 and TRBJ1-2; possibly TRBD1 for D (5 bases). Germline CDR1 LNHDA, CDR2 SQIVND (reference sequence). The germline V and J ends were trimmed by 6 bases and 0 bases, with 11 bases remaining between them. This CDR3 is 14 amino acids long. CDR3 amino acids: CASSRALANYGYTF. CDR3 nucleotide sequence: TGTGCCAGTAGCAGGGCGTTAGCTAACTATGGCTACACCTTC.

This chain links TRBV9 with TRBJ1-2, with a tentative D call TRBD1 (6 bases). The V gene lost 0 bases and the J gene lost 2 bases, with 11 bases spanning the gap. Germline V gene lookup returns CDR1 SGDLS and CDR2 YYNGEE. The CDR3 length is 15 residues. The CDR3 protein is CASSVEIQGNYGYTF. The CDR3 bases are TGTGCCAGCAGCGTAGAGATACAGGGAAACTATGGCTACACCTTC. Complete variable domain (other parts from reference TRBV9 and TRBJ1-2): DSGVTQTPKHLITATGQRVTLRCSPRSGDLSVYWYQQSLDQGLQFLIQYYNGEERAKGNILERFSAQQFPDLHSELNLSSLELGDSALYFCASSVEIQGNYGYTFGSGTRLTVV.

V gene TRBV9 combines with J gene TRBJ2-7, with 9 bases that match TRBD2. The V gene's germline CDR1 is SGDLS and CDR2 YYNGEE. Germline trimming cut 0 bases from V and 2 bases from J; bases unmatched to any gene: 9. The CDR3 totals 17 residues. CDR3 in amino acids: CASSVAAGTSRAYEQYF. The CDR3 DNA reads as TGTGCCAGCAGCGTAGCTGCGGGGACTAGCAGAGCCTACGAGCAGTACTTC.

This clone was seen a single time. The chain is built from TRBV11-2 and TRBJ2-2; 9 bases align to TRBD1. There are 16 residues in the CDR3. V lost 1 base to trimming and J lost 5 bases; unmatched junction nucleotides: 5. Germline CDR1 and CDR2: SGHAT and FQNNGV. In DNA form, the CDR3 reads TGTGCCAGCAGCTTAGTCTGGACAGGGGTAACCGGGGAGCTGTTTTTT. The encoded protein is CASSLVWTGVTGELFF.

CDR3 nucleotide sequence: TGTGCCAGTAGCACGGGCGGTAATGAAAAACTGTTTTTT. Translation: CASSTGGNEKLFF. The chain joins TRBV19 to TRBJ1-4; D gene uncertain. The CDR3 spans 13 residues. Germline-derived CDR1 and CDR2 are LNHDA and SQIVND (reference sequence). Trimming took 6 bases from V and 4 from J, leaving 9 bases between them.

This chain connects TRBV5-6 to TRBJ1-1; D not resolved. This CDR3 is 14 amino acids long. Trimming shortened V by 1 base and J by 4 bases, and 11 bases separated the two germline ends. Per germline, CDR1 SGHDT and CDR2 YYEEEE. The CDR3 sequence is CASSLFGPTTEAFF. DNA for the CDR3: TGTGCCAGCAGCTTGTTTGGGCCAACCACTGAAGCTTTCTTT.

The rearrangement links TRBV9 to TRBJ2-2, with D perhaps being TRBD1 or TRBD2 (6 bases each). Germline values: CDR1 SGDLS, CDR2 YYNGEE. This CDR3 is built from 14 residues. The V and J ends lost 2 bases and 3 bases respectively, with 8 bases between them. CDR3 nucleotide sequence: TGTGCCAGCAGCGTCGGGGGCTACACCGGGGAGCTGTTTTTT. Its translation: CASSVGGYTGELFF. The whole variable domain, filled in from reference TRBV9 and TRBJ2-2, reads DSGVTQTPKHLITATGQRVTLRCSPRSGDLSVYWYQQSLDQGLQFLIQYYNGEERAKGNILERFSAQQFPDLHSELNLSSLELGDSALYFCASSVGGYTGELFFGEGSRLTVL.

CDR3 residues: CASSESGYGYTF. CDR3 nucleotides: TGCGCCAGCAGTGAGTCAGGATATGGCTACACCTTC. The J gene is TRBJ1-2, the V gene TRBV10-1; D gene ambiguous. Germline V gives CDR1 WNHNN, CDR2 SYGVQD (reference sequence). V shed 0 bases and J shed 5 bases, with 4 bases lying between them. The CDR3 consists of 12 residues.

The chain joins TRBV11-2 to TRBJ1-1, with TRBD1 as a possible D gene (5 bases). The CDR3 covers 14 residues. Germline V CDR1 and CDR2: SGHAT, FQNNGV. Trimming pared 1 base from V and 2 bases from J, leaving 8 bases between. CDR3 DNA sequence: TGTGCCAGCAGCTTAGTTAGGGGAAACACTGAAGCTTTCTTT. It encodes CASSLVRGNTEAFF.

This chain links TRBV2 with TRBJ2-6; D not certain. CDR3 length: 17 amino acids. Trimming cost V 3 bases and J 0 bases, with 12 bases left between them. Germline V gene data show CDR1 as SNHLY and CDR2 as FYNNEI. The DNA of the CDR3 is TGTGCCAGCAGTGATTACAGTTTTCTCTCTGGGGCCAACGTCCTGACTTTC. This translates into CASSDYSFLSGANVLTF. The full variable domain, with the rest looked up from reference TRBV2 and TRBJ2-6, is EPEVTQTPSHQVTQMGQEVILRCVPISNHLYFYWYRQILGQKVEFLVSFYNNEISEKSEIFDDQFSVERPDGSNFTLKIRSTKLEDSAMYFCASSDYSFLSGANVLTFGAGSRLTVL.

The chain is built from TRBV4-1 and TRBJ1-3; the D is unclear. V lost 1 base, J lost 4 bases, and 17 bases lay in between. This CDR3 has 17 amino acids. Germline V CDR1 and CDR2: MGHRA, YSYEKL. CDR3 protein: CASSQAGGRSGGNTIYF. The CDR3 DNA reads TGCGCCAGCAGCCAAGCCGGTGGGCGATCGGGCGGAAACACCATATATTTT.

The chain uses TRBV7-9 and TRBJ1-2; D possibly corresponds to TRBD1 (5 bases). The CDR3 runs 13 residues. Germline values: CDR1 SEHNR, CDR2 FQNEAQ (reference sequence). Trimming left V 3 bases short and J 4 bases short, with 9 bases between. This CDR3 reads CASSFGGTYGYTF. DNA of the CDR3: TGTGCCAGCAGCTTCGGGGGGACCTATGGCTACACCTTC. The full variable domain, with the rest looked up from reference TRBV7-9 and TRBJ1-2, is DTGVSQNPRHKITKRGQNVTFRCDPISEHNRLYWYRQTLGQGPEFLTYFQNEAQLEKSRLLSDRFSAERPKGSFSTLEIQRTEQGDSAMYLCASSFGGTYGYTFGSGTRLTVV.

The chain is built from TRBV5-6 and TRBJ2-2, with D unclear. V was pared by 2 bases and J by 7 bases, with 3 bases between. Germline V gives CDR1 SGHDT, CDR2 YYEEEE. CDR3 size: 11 residues. Written as DNA, the CDR3 is TGTGCCAGCAGCTTAAGCGGGGAGCTGTTTTTT. Its protein product is CASSLSGELFF.

V is TRBV19 and J is TRBJ2-7; D may be TRBD2 (7 bases). The germline gives CDR1 LNHDA, CDR2 SQIVND (reference sequence). V shed 3 bases and J shed 2 bases, with 11 bases lying between them. This CDR3 has 14 amino acids. The CDR3 region is CASSIGGGAYEQYF. CDR3 DNA: TGTGCCAGTAGTATTGGCGGGGGCGCCTACGAGCAGTACTTC.

This sequence joins TRBV5-4 and TRBJ2-7, with D possibly called TRBD1 or TRBD2 (5 bases each). V gave up 4 bases and J gave up 2 bases, with 7 bases separating them. The CDR3 is 12 amino acids. The germline CDR1 and CDR2 sequences are SGHNT and YYREEE (reference sequence). As DNA, the CDR3 is TGTGCCAGCAGCCAGGGAGCCTACGAGCAGTACTTC. Its translation is CASSQGAYEQYF.

V gene TRBV10-1 combines with J gene TRBJ2-2; 13 positions match TRBD2. V lost 2 bases and J lost 5; bases outside the gene matches: 2. Germline V CDR1 and CDR2: WNHNN, SYGVQD (reference sequence). The CDR3 contains 16 residues. CDR3: CASSEGLAGVTGELFF. The CDR3 coding sequence is TGCGCCAGCAGTGAGGGACTAGCGGGAGTAACCGGGGAGCTGTTTTTT.

The V gene is TRBV18, the J gene TRBJ1-2, with 9 bases aligning to TRBD1. CDR3 length: 15 residues. CDR1 is KGHSH, CDR2 LQKENI, per germline. V dropped 0 bases and J dropped 4; count of bases not matched to a gene: 3. CDR3 amino acids: CASSPPTGGGYGYTF. The CDR3 DNA is TGTGCCAGCTCACCACCAACAGGGGGCGGCTATGGCTACACCTTC. The full variable domain, its missing parts supplied by reference TRBV18 and TRBJ1-2, is NAGVMQNPRHLVRRRGQEARLRCSPMKGHSHVYWYRQLPEEGLKFMVYLQKENIIDESGMPKERFSAEFPKEGPSILRIQQVVRGDSAAYFCASSPPTGGGYGYTFGSGTRLTVV.

Here the CDR3 DNA reads TGTGCCAGTTCCGGGGGGCTCTATGGCTACACCTTC. Translation gives CASSGGLYGYTF. V is TRBV12-3 or TRBV12-4 and J is TRBJ1-2; weak D call: TRBD1 (6 bases). V lost 9 bases and J 4 bases, leaving 12 bases between the germline ends. This CDR3 is 12 amino acids long.

The genes are TRBV20-1 and TRBJ2-1; 12 bases are shared with TRBD2. Germline trimming cut 3 bases from V and 9 bases from J; bases unmatched to any gene: 9. CDR1 is DFQATT and CDR2 is SNEGSKA in the germline V gene (reference sequence). The CDR3 is 15 residues long. CDR3 in DNA: TGCAGTGCTAGTCCACTAGCGGGAGGTAGAAGTGAGCAGTTCTTC. The encoded protein is CSASPLAGGRSEQFF.

The J gene is TRBJ2-7, the V gene TRBV15; 7 bases are shared with TRBD2. This CDR3 is 14 amino acids long. The V and J ends lost 6 bases and 2 bases, in that order; junction bases with no gene match: 7. The germline gives CDR1 LNHNV, CDR2 YYDKDF (reference sequence). CDR3 sequence (DNA): TGTGCCACCAGGTTAGGGGAGGGCCCCTACGAGCAGTACTTC. The encoded protein is CATRLGEGPYEQYF.

Worth noting for this clone: Other DNA sequences of this sample code for an identical CDR3. The chain couples TRBV18 to TRBJ1-2; 7 bases are shared with TRBD1. The CDR3 covers 13 residues. J was trimmed by 3 bases and V by 3 bases; bases with no gene match: 1. CDR1 KGHSH and CDR2 LQKENI come from the germline V gene. CDR3 sequence: CASSPDRDYGYTF. DNA for the CDR3: TGTGCCAGCTCACCCGACAGGGACTATGGCTACACCTTC.